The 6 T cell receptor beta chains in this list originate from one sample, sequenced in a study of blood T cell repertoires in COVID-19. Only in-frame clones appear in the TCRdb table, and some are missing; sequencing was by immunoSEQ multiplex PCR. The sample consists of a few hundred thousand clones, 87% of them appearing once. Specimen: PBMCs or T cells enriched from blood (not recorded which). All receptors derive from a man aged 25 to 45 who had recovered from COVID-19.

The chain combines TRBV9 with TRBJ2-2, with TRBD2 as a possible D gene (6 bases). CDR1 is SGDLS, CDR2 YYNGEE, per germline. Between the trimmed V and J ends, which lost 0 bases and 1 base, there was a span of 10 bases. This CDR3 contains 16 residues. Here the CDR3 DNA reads TGTGCCAGCAGCGTAGGTCAGCGGGTGAACACCGGGGAGCTGTTTTTT. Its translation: CASSVGQRVNTGELFF.

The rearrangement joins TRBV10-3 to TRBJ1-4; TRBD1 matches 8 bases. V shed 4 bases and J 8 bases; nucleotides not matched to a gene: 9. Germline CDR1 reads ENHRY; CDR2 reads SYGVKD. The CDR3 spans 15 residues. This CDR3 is CAISAGQGLWEKLFF. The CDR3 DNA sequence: TGTGCCATCAGTGCAGGACAGGGACTTTGGGAAAAACTGTTTTTT.

For the CDR3, the DNA is TGTGCCAGCACTAGAACAGGGTCCCCCAGAGAGACCCAGTACTTC. Translated, it gives CASTRTGSPRETQYF. This rearrangement joins TRBV6-5 to TRBJ2-5; maybe TRBD1 (6 bases). Germline V gene lookup returns CDR1 MNHEY and CDR2 SVGAGI. V gave up 7 bases and J gave up 4 bases, with 19 bases separating them. The CDR3 covers 15 residues.

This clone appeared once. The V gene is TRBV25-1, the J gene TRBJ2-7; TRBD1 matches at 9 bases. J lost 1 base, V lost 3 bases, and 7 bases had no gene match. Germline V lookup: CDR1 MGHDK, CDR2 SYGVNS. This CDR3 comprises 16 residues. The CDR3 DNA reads TGTGCCAGCAGTGATCTCCCGGGACAGGGATCCTACGAGCAGTACTTC. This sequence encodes CASSDLPGQGSYEQYF.

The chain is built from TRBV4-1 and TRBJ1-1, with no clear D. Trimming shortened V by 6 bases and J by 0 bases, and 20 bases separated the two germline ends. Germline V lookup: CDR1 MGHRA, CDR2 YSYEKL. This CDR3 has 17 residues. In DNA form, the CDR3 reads TGCGCCAGCAGTGCTGGGAGGCAGCTCTACTTGAACACTGAAGCTTTCTTT. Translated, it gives CASSAGRQLYLNTEAFF.

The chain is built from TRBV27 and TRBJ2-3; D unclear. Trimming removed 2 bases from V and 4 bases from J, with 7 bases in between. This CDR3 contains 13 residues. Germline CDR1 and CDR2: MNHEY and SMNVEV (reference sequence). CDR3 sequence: CASSLLGADTQYF. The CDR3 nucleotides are TGTGCCAGCAGTTTACTCGGAGCAGATACGCAGTATTTT.